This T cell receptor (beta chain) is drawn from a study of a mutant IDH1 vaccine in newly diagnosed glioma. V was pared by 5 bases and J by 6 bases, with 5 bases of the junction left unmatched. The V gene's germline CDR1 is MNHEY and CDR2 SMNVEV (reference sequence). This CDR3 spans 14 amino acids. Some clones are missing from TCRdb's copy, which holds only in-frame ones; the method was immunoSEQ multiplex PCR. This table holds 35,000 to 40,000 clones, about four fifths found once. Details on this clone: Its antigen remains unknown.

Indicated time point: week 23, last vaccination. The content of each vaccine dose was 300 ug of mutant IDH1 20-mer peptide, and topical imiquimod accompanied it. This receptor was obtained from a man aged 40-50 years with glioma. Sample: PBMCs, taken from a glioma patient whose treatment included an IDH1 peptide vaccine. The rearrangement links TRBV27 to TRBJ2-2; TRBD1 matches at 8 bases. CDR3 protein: CASSTGTGAGELFF. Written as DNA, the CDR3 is TGTGCCAGCAGTACCGGGACAGGTGCCGGGGAGCTGTTTTTT.